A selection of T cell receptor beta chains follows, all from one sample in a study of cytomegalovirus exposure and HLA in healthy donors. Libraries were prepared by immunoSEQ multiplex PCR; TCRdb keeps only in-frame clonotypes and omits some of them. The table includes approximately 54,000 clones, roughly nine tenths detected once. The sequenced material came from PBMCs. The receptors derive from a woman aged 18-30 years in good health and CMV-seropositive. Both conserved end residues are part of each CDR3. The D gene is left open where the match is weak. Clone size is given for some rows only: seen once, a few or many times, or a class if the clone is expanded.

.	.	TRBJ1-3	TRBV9	TGTGCCAGCAGCGTGGAGATGGAGGACTCTGGAAACACCATATATTTT	CASSVEMEDSGNTIYF
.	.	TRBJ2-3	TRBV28	TGTGCCAGCATGTCGCCGGGGGGCGGCACAGATACGCAGTATTTT	CASMSPGGGTDTQYF
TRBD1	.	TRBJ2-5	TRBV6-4	TGTGCCAGCAGTCCTACGACAGGGGAAGGAGAGACCCAGTACTTC	CASSPTTGEGETQYF
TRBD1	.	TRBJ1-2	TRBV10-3	TGTGCCATTCACAGGGGGCAAGGACGTGGCTACACCTTC	CAIHRGQGRGYTF
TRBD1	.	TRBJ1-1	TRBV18	TGTGCCAGCTCACCACCAAATCGACAGGGAATGAACACTGAAGCTTTCTTT	CASSPPNRQGMNTEAFF
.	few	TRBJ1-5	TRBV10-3	TGTGCCATCAGTGTGGGGGGTTCGGGGCAGCCCCAGCATTTT	CAISVGGSGQPQHF
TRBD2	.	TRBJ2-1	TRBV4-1	TGCGCCAGCAGCCAAGATCGGCCGGGGACTAGCGGGGGAGAGCAGTTCTTC	CASSQDRPGTSGGEQFF
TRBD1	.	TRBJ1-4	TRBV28	TGTGCCAGCAGTTTACCGGGACAGGGCTCTAATGAAAAACTGTTTTTT	CASSLPGQGSNEKLFF
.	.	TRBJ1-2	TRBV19	TGTGCCAGTAGTAGAGCCTATGGCTACACCTTC	CASSRAYGYTF
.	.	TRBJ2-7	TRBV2	TGTGCCAGCAGTGAAGCGCGACAGGCCTCCTACGAGCAGTACTTC	CASSEARQASYEQYF
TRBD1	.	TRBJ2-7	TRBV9	TGTGCCAGCAGCGTAACAGGGGTGGGTTACGAGCAGTACTTC	CASSVTGVGYEQYF
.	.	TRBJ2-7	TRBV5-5	TGTGCCAGCAGCTTTCAGGGTTCCTACGAGCAGTACTTC	CASSFQGSYEQYF
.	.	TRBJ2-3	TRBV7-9	TGTGCCAGCAGCCCCGGACTTACAGATACGCAGTATTTT	CASSPGLTDTQYF
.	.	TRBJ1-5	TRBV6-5	TGTGCCAGCAGTTCCTTTCAGCCCCAGCATTTT	CASSSFQPQHF
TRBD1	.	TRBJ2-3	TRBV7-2	TGTGCCAGCAGCCCCGGGACAGGGTACGATACGCAGTATTTT	CASSPGTGYDTQYF
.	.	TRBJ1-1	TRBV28	TGTGCCAGCACCACTGGGGGGGCTTCTGGGAACACTGAAGCTTTCTTT	CASTTGGASGNTEAFF
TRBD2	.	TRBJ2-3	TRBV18	TGTGCCAGCTCACCCTCTAGCGGGGGGGCCACAGATACGCAGTATTTT	CASSPSSGGATDTQYF
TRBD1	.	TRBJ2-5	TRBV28	TGTGCCAGCAGTGCGACGGACAGGGGAAAGACCCAGTACTTC	CASSATDRGKTQYF
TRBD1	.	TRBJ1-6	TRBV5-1	TGCGCCAGCAGCTTGGTGGCCGGGACAGGGGGTTCACCCCTCCACTTT	CASSLVAGTGGSPLHF
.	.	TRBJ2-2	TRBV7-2	TGTGCCAGCAGCTTAGAGGGGGGGGCCACCGGGGAGCTGTTTTTT	CASSLEGGATGELFF
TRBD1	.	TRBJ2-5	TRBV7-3	TGTGCCAGCAGCTCGCTCGGGACAGGAAAAGAGACCCAGTACTTC	CASSSLGTGKETQYF
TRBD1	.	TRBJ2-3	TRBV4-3	TGCGCCAGCAGCCAAGATGTGCGGGGACAGGGGGTCTCAGACACAGATACGCAGTATTTT	CASSQDVRGQGVSDTDTQYF
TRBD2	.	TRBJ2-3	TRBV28	TGTGCCAGCAGTCCGCCGGGACTAGCGGGGGGGCTCACAGATACGCAGTATTTT	CASSPPGLAGGLTDTQYF
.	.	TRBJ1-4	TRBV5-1	TGCGCCAGCAGCTTGAGGACACCCGCAACTAATGAAAAACTGTTTTTT	CASSLRTPATNEKLFF
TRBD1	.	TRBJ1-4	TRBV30	TGTGCCTGGAGTGAACAGGGGACTAATGAAAAACTGTTTTTT	CAWSEQGTNEKLFF
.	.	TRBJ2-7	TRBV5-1	TGCGCCAGCAGCTTTGGGGGGAGTCCGGGCTACGAGCAGTACTTC	CASSFGGSPGYEQYF
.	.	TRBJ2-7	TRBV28	TGTGCCAGCAGTTTATCAGGGGTACGGGAGCAGTACTTC	CASSLSGVREQYF
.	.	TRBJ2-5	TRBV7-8	TGTGCCAGCAGCTTAGGGGGCTCCGGGACACCCCAAGAGACCCAGTACTTC	CASSLGGSGTPQETQYF
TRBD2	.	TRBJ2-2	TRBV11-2	TGTGCCAGTATCTTAGCGGGGGTGAACACCGGGGAGCTGTTTTTT	CASILAGVNTGELFF